This TCR beta chain originates from a study of Ad26.COV2.S vaccination and SARS-CoV-2 variants. Germline assignment: CDR1 LNHDA and CDR2 SQIVND (reference sequence). CDR3 length equals 10 residues. Trimming left V 9 bases short and J 7 bases short, with 9 bases between. Noted treatment: around 19 received Ad26.COV2.S at low or high dose, single or two shots; 5 received placebo; per-sample allocation not given. The study sampled participants on day 63 after the first vaccine or placebo injection. The repertoire was sequenced with immunoSEQ multiplex PCR; TCRdb's copy has only in-frame clones and lacks some. Of roughly 350,000 clones in the sample, more than 75% are singletons; the top ten hold roughly 3.1%.

This chain joins TRBV19 and TRBJ1-1; D is unresolved. This specimen consisted of peripheral blood, obtained in a trial of Ad26.COV2.S vaccine versus placebo. The source of this sequence is a person aged 18 to 59 who received the Ad26.COV2.S COVID-19 vaccine or a placebo. The CDR3 DNA follows: TGTGCCAGACCTGGTGGTGAAGCTTTCTTT. Protein sequence: CARPGGEAFF.